This TCR beta chain was obtained from a study of T cell responses to AZD1222 COVID-19 vaccine. Study outcomes and limitations: The study identified only six AZD1222 recipients as seropositive at baseline. Distributed over spike, vaccine-associated CD4 TCRs predominated at 160-218 and 743-854.

V lost 3 bases and J 1 base, leaving 12 bases between the germline ends. The CDR3 runs 15 residues. From germline, CDR1 is SGHRS and CDR2 YFSETQ. The method was immunoSEQ multiplex PCR; TCRdb's version includes in-frame clones alone and lacks a portion of them. This table has fewer than 140,000 clones, less than 95% appearing once. With regard to this clone: Its antigen is not identified.

The origin of this receptor is an adult who received the AZD1222 COVID-19 vaccine. This chain joins TRBV5-1 and TRBJ2-3, with D perhaps given as TRBD1 or TRBD2 (5 bases each). Sequencing was performed on peripheral blood, taken 28 days after the second AZD1222 dose. The CDR3 DNA follows: TGCGCCAGCAGCTCGACAGTGGGGGGCACAGATACGCAGTATTTT. This sequence encodes CASSSTVGGTDTQYF. Full variable domain (remainder filled in from reference TRBV5-1 and TRBJ2-3): KAGVTQTPRYLIKTRGQQVTLSCSPISGHRSVSWYQQTPGQGLQFLFEYFSETQRNKGNFPGRFSGRQFSNSRSEMNVSTLELGDSALYLCASSSTVGGTDTQYFGPGTRLTVL.